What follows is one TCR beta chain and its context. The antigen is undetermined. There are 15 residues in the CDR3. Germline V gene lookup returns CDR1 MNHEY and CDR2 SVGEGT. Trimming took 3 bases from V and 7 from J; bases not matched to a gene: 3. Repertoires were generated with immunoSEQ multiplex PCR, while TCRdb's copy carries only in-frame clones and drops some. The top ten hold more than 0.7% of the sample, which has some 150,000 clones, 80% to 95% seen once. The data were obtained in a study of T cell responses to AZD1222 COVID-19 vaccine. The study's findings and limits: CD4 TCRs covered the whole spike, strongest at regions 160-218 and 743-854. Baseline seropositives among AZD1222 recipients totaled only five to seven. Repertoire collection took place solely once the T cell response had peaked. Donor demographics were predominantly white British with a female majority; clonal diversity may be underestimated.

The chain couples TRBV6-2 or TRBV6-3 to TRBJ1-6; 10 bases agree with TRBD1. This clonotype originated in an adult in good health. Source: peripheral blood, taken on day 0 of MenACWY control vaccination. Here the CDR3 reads CASSYDRGPNSPLHF. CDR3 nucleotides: TGTGCCAGCAGTTATGACAGGGGGCCGAATTCACCCCTCCACTTT.